Shown below are 8 T cell receptor beta chains from a single sample sequenced in a study of OX40 agonist ivuxolimab in advanced cancers. Measured with immunoSEQ multiplex PCR; TCRdb has only the in-frame clones, and not every one. The profile shows tens of thousands of clones, roughly 90% of them singletons. The material sequenced was CD4+ or CD8+ T cells sorted from blood, taken in a trial of the OX40 agonist ivuxolimab. These receptors originate from an adult with an advanced solid tumor such as melanoma, head and neck, liver or kidney cancer.

The J gene is TRBJ2-7, the V gene TRBV18; D may match TRBD1 or TRBD2 (5 bases each). Germline CDR1 is KGHSH and CDR2 is LQKENI. The CDR3 totals 16 residues. V shed 6 bases and J shed 6 bases, with 24 bases lying between them. The CDR3 loop is CASSPGLRGAPGEQYF. The CDR3 region has the DNA TGTGCCAGCTCGCCTGGACTCCGGGGCGCCCCGGGCGAGCAGTACTTC. The full variable domain, rest sourced from reference TRBV18 and TRBJ2-7, is NAGVMQNPRHLVRRRGQEARLRCSPMKGHSHVYWYRQLPEEGLKFMVYLQKENIIDESGMPKERFSAEFPKEGPSILRIQQVVRGDSAAYFCASSPGLRGAPGEQYFGPGTRLTVT.

This chain links TRBV7-6 with TRBJ2-3, with D perhaps matching TRBD1 (5 bases). Germline V CDR1 and CDR2: SGHVS, FNYEAQ. The CDR3 extends over 15 amino acids. V was pared by 2 bases and J by 0 bases, with 9 bases between. Here the CDR3 reads CASSLTGHSTDTQYF. The DNA of the CDR3 is TGTGCCAGCAGCTTAACAGGCCATAGCACAGATACGCAGTATTTT.

The genes are TRBV19 and TRBJ2-3; 7 positions match TRBD2. Germline CDR1 and CDR2: LNHDA and SQIVND (reference sequence). The length of the CDR3 is 15 residues. With V trimmed by 0 bases and J by 5 bases, 5 bases remained unmatched. DNA of the CDR3: TGTGCCAGTAGTATAGACGGAGCGGGACTAGATACGCAGTATTTT. Translating gives CASSIDGAGLDTQYF.

The chain joins TRBV7-8 to TRBJ2-1; D remains unclear. Trimming took 5 bases from V and 6 from J, leaving 14 bases between them. The V gene's germline CDR1 is SGHVS and CDR2 FQNEAQ. The CDR3 loop spans 14 amino acids. CDR3 amino acids: CASSPTGVINEQFF. The CDR3 DNA follows: TGTGCCAGCAGCCCCACCGGCGTCATCAATGAGCAGTTCTTC.

V is TRBV30 and J is TRBJ2-1; maybe TRBD2 (5 bases). The CDR3 totals 15 residues. Deletions cut 6 bases from V and 2 bases from J, with 17 bases between. Germline-derived CDR1 and CDR2 are GTSNPN and SVGIG (reference sequence). CDR3 nucleotide sequence: TGTGCCTGCCGCCGTGCACTAGTCCCCTACAATGAGCAGTTCTTC. As protein: CACRRALVPYNEQFF.

The gene calls are TRBV4-2 and TRBJ2-3; TRBD2 matches at 7 bases. The CDR3 consists of 16 residues. The germline CDR1 and CDR2 sequences are LGHNA and YNFKEQ. The J segment lost 1 base and the V segment lost 1 base, leaving 5 bases of the junction unmatched. CDR3 sequence: CASSQGSGKRTDTQYF. Here the CDR3 DNA reads TGTGCCAGCAGCCAAGGGAGCGGGAAACGCACAGATACGCAGTATTTT.

DNA of the CDR3: TGTGCCAGTAGTAAGGTGACTAGCGGGAGGGGGGAGCAGTTCTTC. Translated, it gives CASSKVTSGRGEQFF. The chain combines TRBV19 with TRBJ2-1; 14 nucleotides match TRBD2. This CDR3 spans 15 amino acids. V shed 4 bases, J shed 10 bases, and the junction held 6 bases outside the gene matches. Germline CDR1 and CDR2: LNHDA and SQIVND (reference sequence). Variable domain in full (rest from reference TRBV19 and TRBJ2-1): DGGITQSPKYLFRKEGQNVTLSCEQNLNHDAMYWYRQDPGQGLRLIYYSQIVNDFQKGDIAEGYSVSREKKESFPLTVTSAQKNPTAFYLCASSKVTSGRGEQFFGPGTRLTVL.

This clone was seen a single time. This rearrangement joins TRBV19 to TRBJ1-4; unclear D gene. In germline, CDR1 is LNHDA, CDR2 SQIVND (reference sequence). CDR3 length equals 17 residues. The V end lost 5 bases, the J end lost 0 bases, and 16 bases lay between the germline ends. In DNA form, the CDR3 reads TGTGCCAGTAGTCCACTGAGACACCGATCAACTAATGAAAAACTGTTTTTT. This encodes CASSPLRHRSTNEKLFF.